The table lists the clone carrying this T cell receptor beta chain with a count of one. The target antigen is unknown. The CDR3 has 18 amino acids. Losses at the gene ends were 1 base for V and 0 bases for J; bases not matched to a gene: 10. This sample stems from a study of Ad26.COV2.S vaccination and SARS-CoV-2 variants. Study conclusions and caveats: Vaccinees and placebo recipients showed similar non-spike TCR breadth.

The treatment was: about 20 received Ad26.COV2.S at low or high dose, single or two shots; 5 received placebo; per-sample allocation not given. Day 63 following the first vaccine or placebo injection was when the samples were taken. TCRdb's table, derived via immunoSEQ multiplex PCR, lists solely in-frame clones and lacks some. The sample records about 330,000 clones, roughly nine tenths being singletons. Sequencing was performed on peripheral blood, taken in a trial of Ad26.COV2.S vaccine versus placebo. The sequence came from a person aged 18-60 years who received the Ad26.COV2.S COVID-19 vaccine or a placebo. The chain is built from TRBV23-1 and TRBJ2-7, with 9 positions matching TRBD1. TRBV23-1 qualifies as an ORF whose function is uncertain. The DNA for the CDR3 is TGCGCCAGCAGTCAATTCCTGGGCGGGGACAGGGACTCCTACGAGCAGTACTTC. It translates to CASSQFLGGDRDSYEQYF.